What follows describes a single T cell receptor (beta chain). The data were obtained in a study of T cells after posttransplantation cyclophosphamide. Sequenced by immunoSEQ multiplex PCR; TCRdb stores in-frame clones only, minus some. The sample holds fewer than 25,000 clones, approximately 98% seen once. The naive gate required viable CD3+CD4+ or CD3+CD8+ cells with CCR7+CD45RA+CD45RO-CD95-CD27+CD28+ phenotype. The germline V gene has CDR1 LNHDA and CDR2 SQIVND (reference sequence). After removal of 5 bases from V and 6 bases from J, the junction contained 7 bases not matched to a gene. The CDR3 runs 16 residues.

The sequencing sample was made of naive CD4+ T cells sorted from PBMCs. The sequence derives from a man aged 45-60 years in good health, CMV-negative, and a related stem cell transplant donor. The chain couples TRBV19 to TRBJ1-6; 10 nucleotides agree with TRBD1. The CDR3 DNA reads TGTGCCAGTAGTCTTCGGACAGGGGGGTTTAATTCACCCCTCCACTTT. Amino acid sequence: CASSLRTGGFNSPLHF.